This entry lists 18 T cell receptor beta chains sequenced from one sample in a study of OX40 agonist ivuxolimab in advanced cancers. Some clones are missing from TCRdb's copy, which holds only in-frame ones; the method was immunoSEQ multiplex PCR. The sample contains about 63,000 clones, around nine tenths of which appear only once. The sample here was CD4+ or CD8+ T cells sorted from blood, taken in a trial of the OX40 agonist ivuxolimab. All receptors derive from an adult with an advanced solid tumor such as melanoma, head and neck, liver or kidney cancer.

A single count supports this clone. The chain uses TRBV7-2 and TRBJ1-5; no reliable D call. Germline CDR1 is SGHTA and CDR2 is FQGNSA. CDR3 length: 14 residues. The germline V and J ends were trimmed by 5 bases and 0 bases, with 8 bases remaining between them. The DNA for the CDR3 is TGTGCCAGCAGCCTGGTGGGTAGCAATCAGCCCCAGCATTTT. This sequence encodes CASSLVGSNQPQHF.

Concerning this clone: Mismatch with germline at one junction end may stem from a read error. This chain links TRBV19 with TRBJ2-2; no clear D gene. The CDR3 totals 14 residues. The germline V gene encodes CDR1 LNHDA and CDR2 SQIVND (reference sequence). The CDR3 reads CASRIGWSTGELFF. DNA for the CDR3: TGTGCCAGTAGGATAGGTTGGTCCACCGGGGAGCTGTTTTTT.

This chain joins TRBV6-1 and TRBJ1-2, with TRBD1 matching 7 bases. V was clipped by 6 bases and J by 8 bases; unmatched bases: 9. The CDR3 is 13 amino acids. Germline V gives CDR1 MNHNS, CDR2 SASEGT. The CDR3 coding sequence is TGTGCCAGCAGAGATTACAGGGGCGGGGGCTACACCTTC. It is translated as CASRDYRGGGYTF.

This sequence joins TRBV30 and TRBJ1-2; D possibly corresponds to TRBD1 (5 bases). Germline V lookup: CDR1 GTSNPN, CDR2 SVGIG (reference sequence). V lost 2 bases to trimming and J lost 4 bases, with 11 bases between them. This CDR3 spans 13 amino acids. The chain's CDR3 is CAWSSAGGYGYTF. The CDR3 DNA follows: TGTGCCTGGAGTTCCGCGGGGGGCTATGGCTACACCTTC.

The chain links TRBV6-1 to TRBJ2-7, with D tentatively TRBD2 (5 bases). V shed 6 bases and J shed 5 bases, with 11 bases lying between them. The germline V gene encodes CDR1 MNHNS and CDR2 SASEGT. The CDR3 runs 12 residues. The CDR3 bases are TGTGCCAGCAGCGATTGGAGGAACGAGCAGTACTTC. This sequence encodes CASSDWRNEQYF.

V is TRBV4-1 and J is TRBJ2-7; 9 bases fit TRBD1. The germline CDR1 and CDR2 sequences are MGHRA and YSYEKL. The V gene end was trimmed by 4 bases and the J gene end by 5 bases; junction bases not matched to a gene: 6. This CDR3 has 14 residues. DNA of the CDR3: TGCGCCAGCAGCCCACGGGACAGGGCGCACGAGCAGTACTTC. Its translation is CASSPRDRAHEQYF.

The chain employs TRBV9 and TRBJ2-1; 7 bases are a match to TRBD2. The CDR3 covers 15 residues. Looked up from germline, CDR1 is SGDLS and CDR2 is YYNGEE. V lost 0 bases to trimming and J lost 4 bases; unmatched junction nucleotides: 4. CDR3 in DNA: TGTGCCAGCAGCGTAGAGGGACTAACATACAATGAGCAGTTCTTC. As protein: CASSVEGLTYNEQFF. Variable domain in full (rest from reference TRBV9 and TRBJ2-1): DSGVTQTPKHLITATGQRVTLRCSPRSGDLSVYWYQQSLDQGLQFLIQYYNGEERAKGNILERFSAQQFPDLHSELNLSSLELGDSALYFCASSVEGLTYNEQFFGPGTRLTVL.

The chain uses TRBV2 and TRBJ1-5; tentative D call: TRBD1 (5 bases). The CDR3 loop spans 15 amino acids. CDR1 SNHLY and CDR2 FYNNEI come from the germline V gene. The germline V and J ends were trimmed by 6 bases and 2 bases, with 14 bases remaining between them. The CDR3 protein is CASSLGTFRNQPQHF. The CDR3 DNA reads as TGTGCCAGCAGCCTCGGGACTTTCCGCAATCAGCCCCAGCATTTT.

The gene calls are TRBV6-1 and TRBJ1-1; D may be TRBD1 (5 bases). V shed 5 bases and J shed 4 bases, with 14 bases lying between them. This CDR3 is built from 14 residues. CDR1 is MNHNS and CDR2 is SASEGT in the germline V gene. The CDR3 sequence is CASSYGTSGTEAFF. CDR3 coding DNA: TGTGCCAGCAGTTATGGGACTTCGGGCACTGAAGCTTTCTTT.

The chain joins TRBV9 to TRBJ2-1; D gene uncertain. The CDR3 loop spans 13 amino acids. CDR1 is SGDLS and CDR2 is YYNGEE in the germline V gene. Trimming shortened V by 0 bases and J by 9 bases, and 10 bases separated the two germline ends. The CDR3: CASSVDLGSEQFF. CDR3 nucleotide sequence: TGTGCCAGCAGCGTAGATCTGGGTAGTGAGCAGTTCTTC.

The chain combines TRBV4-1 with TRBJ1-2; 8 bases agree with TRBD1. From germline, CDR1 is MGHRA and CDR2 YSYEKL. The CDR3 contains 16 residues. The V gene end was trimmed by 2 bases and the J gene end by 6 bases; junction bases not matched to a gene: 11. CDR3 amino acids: CASSQWTGPSVNGYTF. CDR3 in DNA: TGCGCCAGCAGCCAATGGACAGGGCCCTCGGTGAATGGCTACACCTTC.

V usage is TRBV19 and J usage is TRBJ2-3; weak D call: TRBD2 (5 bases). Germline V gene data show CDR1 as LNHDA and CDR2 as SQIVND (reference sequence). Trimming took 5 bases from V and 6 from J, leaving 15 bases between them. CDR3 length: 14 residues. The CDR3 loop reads CASSVQTSPDTQYF. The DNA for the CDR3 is TGTGCCAGTAGTGTTCAAACTAGTCCGGATACGCAGTATTTT.

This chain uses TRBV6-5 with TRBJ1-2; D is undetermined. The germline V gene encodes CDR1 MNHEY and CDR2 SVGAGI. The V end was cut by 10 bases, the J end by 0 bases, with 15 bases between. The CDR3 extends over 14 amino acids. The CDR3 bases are TGTGCCACCAAGGACGGTCCCTCTAACTATGGCTACACCTTC. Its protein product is CATKDGPSNYGYTF.

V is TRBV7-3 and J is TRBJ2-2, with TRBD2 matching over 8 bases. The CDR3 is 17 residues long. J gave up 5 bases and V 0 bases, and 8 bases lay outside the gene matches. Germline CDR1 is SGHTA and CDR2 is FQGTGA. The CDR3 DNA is TGTGCCAGCAGCTTAACACGGGCTAGCGGGTCAACCGGGGAGCTGTTTTTT. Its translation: CASSLTRASGSTGELFF. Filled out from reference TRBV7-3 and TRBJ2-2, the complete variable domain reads GAGVSQTPSNKVTEKGKYVELRCDPISGHTALYWYRQSLGQGPEFLIYFQGTGAADDSGLPNDRFFAVRPEGSVSTLKIQRTERGDSAVYLCASSLTRASGSTGELFFGEGSRLTVL.

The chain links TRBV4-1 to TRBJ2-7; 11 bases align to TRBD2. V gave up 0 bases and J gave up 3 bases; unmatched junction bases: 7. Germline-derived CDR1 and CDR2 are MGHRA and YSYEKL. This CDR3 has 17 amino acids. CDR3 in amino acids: CASSQDVTSGRFYEQYF. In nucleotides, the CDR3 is TGCGCCAGCAGCCAAGATGTAACTAGCGGGAGATTCTACGAGCAGTACTTC.

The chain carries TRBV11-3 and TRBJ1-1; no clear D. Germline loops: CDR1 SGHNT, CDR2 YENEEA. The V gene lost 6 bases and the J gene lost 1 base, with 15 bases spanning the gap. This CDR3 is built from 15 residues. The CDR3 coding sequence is TGTGCCAGCAGAACTAGTCATGAAGAGAACACTGAAGCTTTCTTT. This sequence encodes CASRTSHEENTEAFF.

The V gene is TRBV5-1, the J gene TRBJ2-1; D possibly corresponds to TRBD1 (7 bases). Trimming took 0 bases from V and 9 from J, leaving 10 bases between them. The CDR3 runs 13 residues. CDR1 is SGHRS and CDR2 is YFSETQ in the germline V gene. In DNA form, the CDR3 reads TGCGCCAGCAGCTTGGGACAGGGAGGTGAGCAGTTCTTC. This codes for CASSLGQGGEQFF. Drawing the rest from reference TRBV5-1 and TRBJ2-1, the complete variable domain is KAGVTQTPRYLIKTRGQQVTLSCSPISGHRSVSWYQQTPGQGLQFLFEYFSETQRNKGNFPGRFSGRQFSNSRSEMNVSTLELGDSALYLCASSLGQGGEQFFGPGTRLTVL.

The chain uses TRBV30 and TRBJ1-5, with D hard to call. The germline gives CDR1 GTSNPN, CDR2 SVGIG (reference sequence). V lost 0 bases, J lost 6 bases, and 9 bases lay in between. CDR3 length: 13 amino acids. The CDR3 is CAWSVGISQPQHF. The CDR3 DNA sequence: TGTGCCTGGAGTGTAGGGATCAGTCAGCCCCAGCATTTT.